One and the same sample provided the 27 T cell receptor beta chains below, sequenced in a study of tumor-infiltrating lymphocytes in primary liver carcinoma. Making TCR beta cDNA involved 400 to 600 ng total RNA and a constant-region primer. Three nested multiplex PCR rounds, a slightly modified ARM-PCR method, built the TCR beta libraries. The two initial PCR rounds, 9 to 11 cycles each, used TRBV1-TRBV30 forward and C-beta reverse primers. TCRdb ran MiXCR on the multiplex PCR reads and lists one entry per CDR3 protein. This table holds 100,000 or so distinct CDR3 sequences, more than 65% found once. Co-extraction of RNA and DNA was performed on roughly 20-33 mg of unsorted bulk tissue. Sequencing used liver tumor tissue from sampling region 5. Subset denoted: tumor region T5, tumor centre. The receptors derive from a woman aged 55-75 years with primary liver carcinoma and hepatitis B virus infection.

Worth noting for this clonotype: This clone may be a read error of a much larger clone one base away. The chain links TRBV10-3 to TRBJ2-7, with TRBD2 identical over 8 bases. Germline CDR1 and CDR2: ENHRY and SYGVKD. CDR3 length: 13 residues. Trimming took 10 bases from V and 5 from J; bases not matched to a gene: 10. CDR3 DNA: TGTGCCACGGGACCAGCGGGAGCCAACGAGCAGTACTTC. Its translation is CATGPAGANEQYF.

The chain recombines TRBV28 with TRBJ2-7, with no clear D. CDR1 and CDR2 from the germline V gene are MDHEN and SYDVKM. V was shortened by 10 bases and J by 7 bases, with 11 bases between the two germline ends. This CDR3 has 10 amino acids. CDR3 bases: TGTGCCACCCATCTGAGGGAGCAGTACTTC. This encodes CATHLREQYF.

The CDR3 DNA is TGTGCCAGCAGCTTAGAGGGGAACTATGGCTACACCTTC. Its protein is CASSLEGNYGYTF. V and J are TRBV11-2 and TRBJ1-2; D is unclear. V gave up 0 bases and J gave up 2 bases, with 4 bases separating them. CDR1 SGHAT and CDR2 FQNNGV come from the germline V gene. CDR3 length: 13 residues.

This clonotype was counted once. The chain uses TRBV11-2 and TRBJ2-5, with D tentatively TRBD1 or TRBD2 (6 bases each). Deletions cut 4 bases from V and 7 bases from J, with 25 bases between. Germline assignment: CDR1 SGHAT and CDR2 FQNNGV. This CDR3 comprises 17 residues. CDR3 amino acids: CASSSGGGVWGATTQYF. CDR3 sequence (DNA): TGTGCCAGCAGCTCTGGAGGGGGAGTCTGGGGGGCAACGACCCAGTACTTC.

This clonotype was seen many times. The chain uses TRBV4-1 and TRBJ1-3; D possibly corresponds to TRBD1 (5 bases). Germline V lookup: CDR1 MGHRA, CDR2 YSYEKL. CDR3 size: 14 residues. Trimming left V 7 bases short and J 0 bases short, with 10 bases between. The CDR3 is CASNTDSSGNTIYF. The CDR3 DNA reads TGCGCCAGCAATACAGACAGCTCTGGAAACACCATATATTTT.

The V and J genes are TRBV5-1 and TRBJ1-4; D is possibly TRBD1 (5 bases). Germline lookup yields CDR1 SGHRS and CDR2 YFSETQ. Trimming cost V 4 bases and J 6 bases, with 22 bases left between them. The CDR3 length is 17 residues. CDR3 residues: CASSLQNGGGPYEKLFF. DNA of the CDR3: TGCGCCAGCAGCCTCCAAAACGGCGGGGGACCGTATGAAAAACTGTTTTTT.

Concerning this clonotype itself: An end of the junction differs from the germline gene, which may be a read error. J is TRBJ1-1 and V is TRBV28, with D possibly TRBD1 on 6 matching bases. CDR3 length equals 13 residues. Germline CDR1 and CDR2: MDHEN and SYDVKM. As DNA, the CDR3 is TGTGTCAGCAGATTGGGGGACAAATCTGAAGTTTTCTTT. It is translated as CVSRLGDKSEVFF.

Regarding this clonotype: The CDR3 end shows no conserved phenylalanine or tryptophan, and so a read error is likely. The V call is TRBV28, the J call TRBJ1-4, with TRBD1 as a possible D gene (5 bases). The CDR3 contains 15 residues. The germline V gene has CDR1 MDHEN and CDR2 SYDVKM. With 3 bases removed from V and 7 bases from J, the gap between germline ends came to 15 bases. CDR3 nucleotide sequence: TGTGCCAGCAGTTTTAACGGGGGTCGAGGTGAAAAACTGTTTTCT. It translates to CASSFNGGRGEKLFS.

The CDR3 region is CASSEATGGPGELFF. The CDR3 DNA follows: TGTGCCAGCAGTGAAGCCACAGGGGGACCCGGGGAGCTGTTTTTT. The chain joins TRBV2 to TRBJ2-2; 8 positions agree with TRBD1. J gave up 6 bases and V 0 bases, and 3 bases lay outside the gene matches. Germline CDR1 and CDR2: SNHLY and FYNNEI. The CDR3 is made up of 15 amino acids.

V gene TRBV6-1 combines with J gene TRBJ2-7, with TRBD2 as a possible D gene (5 bases). The CDR3 runs 15 residues. Germline CDR1 and CDR2: MNHNS and SASEGT. The V end was cut by 3 bases, the J end by 7 bases, with 19 bases between. CDR3 sequence (DNA): TGTGCCAGCAGTGAGGAGACTAACGGGAATTGGGAGCAGTACTTC. Translation gives CASSEETNGNWEQYF.

The DNA of the CDR3 is TGTGCCAGCAGCTTAGCTCGGGACAAGTACAATGAGCAGTTCTTC. Its translation is CASSLARDKYNEQFF. The chain uses TRBV7-2 and TRBJ2-1, with D perhaps matching TRBD1 (6 bases). V shed 0 bases and J shed 4 bases, with 10 bases lying between them. The V gene's germline CDR1 is SGHTA and CDR2 FQGNSA. The CDR3 covers 15 residues.

With regard to this clonotype: This may be a read error, as it is one base from a much larger clone. V gene TRBV19 combines with J gene TRBJ1-5; D is uncertain. This CDR3 contains 11 residues. Germline-derived CDR1 and CDR2 are LNHDA and SQIVND (reference sequence). The CDR3 coding sequence is TGTGACAGTAGTGCCGGTCAGCCCCAGCATTTT. Translation: CDSSAGQPQHF.

Worth noting for this clonotype: The conserved closing phenylalanine or tryptophan is absent in this CDR3, likely reflecting a read error. The chain has TRBV11-1 and TRBJ2-2, with a tentative D call TRBD2 (5 bases). CDR1 and CDR2 from the germline V gene are SGHAT and FQDESV (reference sequence). The CDR3 covers 12 residues. CDR3 sequence reads: CASSFGAGKLFL. The CDR3 DNA is TGTGCCAGCAGCTTCGGAGCCGGGAAGCTGTTTCTT.

Remarks on this clonotype: This may be a read error: a much more frequent sequence differs by one nucleotide. The chain uses TRBV28 and TRBJ2-7; TRBD2 agrees at 9 bases. This CDR3 is built from 15 residues. The V gene's germline CDR1 is MDHEN and CDR2 SYDVKM. CDR3 coding DNA: TGTGCCGGCAGTTCGCGGGAGGGCCGTAACTACGAGCAGTACTTC. Protein: CAGSSREGRNYEQYF.

A remark on this clonotype: At one boundary the junction diverges from the germline segment, which might be a read error. The J gene is TRBJ2-7, the V gene TRBV4-1, with no clear D. Germline V gives CDR1 MGHRA, CDR2 YSYEKL. The CDR3 contains 11 residues. The CDR3 DNA reads as TGCGCTAGCAGCCAAAGTGGCGAGCAGTACTTC. Translation gives CASSQSGEQYF.

A remark on this clonotype: In this CDR3 the conserved last residue, phenylalanine or tryptophan, is missing, so a read error is likely. The chain employs TRBV11-3 and TRBJ2-5, with TRBD1 matching over 8 bases. Germline CDR1 SGHNT, CDR2 YENEEA. The CDR3 spans 19 residues. V lost 6 bases, J lost 4 bases, and 22 bases stayed unmatched. This chain's CDR3 is CASSSDRGTSSLTGETQYL. The CDR3 DNA sequence: TGTGCCAGCAGTTCCGACAGGGGAACTAGCAGTTTAACCGGAGAGACCCAGTACTTA.

Notes on this clonotype: The CDR3 does not close with the conserved phenylalanine or tryptophan, likely indicating a read error. The rearrangement uses TRBV11-1 and TRBJ2-7; D possibly corresponds to TRBD1 (6 bases). The germline V gene has CDR1 SGHAT and CDR2 FQDESV (reference sequence). The CDR3 extends over 12 amino acids. The CDR3 bases are TGTGCCAGCATCTTAGACAGGAAAGAGCAGTACATC. This encodes CASILDRKEQYI.

This clonotype was observed a single time. A junction boundary mismatches the germline segment, possibly from a read error. This chain connects TRBV11-3 to TRBJ1-2; D is unresolved. The CDR3 spans 14 residues. The germline CDR1 and CDR2 sequences are SGHNT and YENEEA. The CDR3 region is CASSLATILNGHTF. Here the CDR3 DNA reads TGTGCCAGCAGCTTAGCGACGATTCTTAATGGCCACACCTTC.

CDR3 residues: CASSRGTGPYGQYF. In DNA, the CDR3 is TGTGCCAGCAGCCGGGGGACGGGTCCCTACGGACAGTACTTC. The rearrangement joins TRBV11-2 to TRBJ2-7, with TRBD2 as a possible D gene (6 bases). Germline V gives CDR1 SGHAT, CDR2 FQNNGV. The CDR3 runs to 14 residues. The germline V and J ends were trimmed by 5 bases and 10 bases, with 21 bases remaining between them.

This clonotype was seen repeatedly, ten times or more. This chain connects TRBV4-1 to TRBJ2-7; D is possibly TRBD1 (6 bases). The CDR3 runs 15 residues. Germline-derived CDR1 and CDR2 are MGHRA and YSYEKL. The V and J ends lost 3 bases and 3 bases respectively, with 15 bases between them. The CDR3 loop is CASSQGTTTGYEQYF. The CDR3 DNA sequence: TGCGCCAGCAGCCAGGGGACAACGACTGGCTACGAGCAGTACTTC.

Worth noting for this clonotype: One junction end does not reproduce the germline sequence, and a read error may be involved. The CDR3 nucleotides are TGCGCCAGCATTTTCGGACTAGCGGGAACCTACGAGCAGTACTTC. It codes for CASIFGLAGTYEQYF. This sequence joins TRBV6-5 and TRBJ2-7; 12 bases are a match to TRBD2. Germline lookup yields CDR1 MNHEY and CDR2 SVGAGI. The CDR3 is made up of 15 amino acids.

The chain employs TRBV5-1 and TRBJ2-2, with D maybe TRBD1 (5 bases). The CDR3 is 15 amino acids. Trimming shortened V by 0 bases and J by 10 bases, and 16 bases separated the two germline ends. Germline loops: CDR1 SGHRS, CDR2 YFSETQ. The CDR3 reads CASSLGGTQTSELFF. CDR3 in DNA: TGCGCCAGCAGCTTGGGGGGCACCCAAACGTCGGAGCTGTTTTTT.

The J gene is TRBJ2-3, the V gene TRBV6-5; D is possibly TRBD2 (5 bases). CDR3 length: 15 amino acids. Looked up from germline, CDR1 is MNHEY and CDR2 is SVGAGI. Deletions cut 10 bases from V and 8 bases from J, with 25 bases between. CDR3 coding DNA: TGTGCCACACGAGTGAGTAGCAGGAGAGGAGGTACGCAGTATTTT. Translating gives CATRVSSRRGGTQYF.

As regards this clonotype: A junction boundary mismatches the germline segment, possibly from a read error. The chain has TRBV11-2 and TRBJ2-3, with 11 nucleotides matching TRBD2. The germline CDR1 and CDR2 sequences are SGHAT and FQNNGV. This CDR3 has 17 residues. CDR3 DNA sequence: TGTGCCAGCAGCTCCCTAGGGACTAGCGGAAGCACAGATATGCAGTATTTT. Residues: CASSSLGTSGSTDMQYF. Filled out from reference TRBV11-2 and TRBJ2-3, the complete variable domain reads EAGVAQSPRYKIIEKRQSVAFWCNPISGHATLYWYQQILGQGPKLLIQFQNNGVVDDSQLPKDRFSAERLKGVDSTLKIQPAKLEDSAVYLCASSSLGTSGSTDMQYFGPGTRLTVL.

This clonotype was observed a few times. It may be a read error: a sequence one base away is much more abundant. The J gene is TRBJ2-7, the V gene TRBV6-6; D remains unclear. CDR3 size: 14 residues. The V gene's germline CDR1 is MNHNY and CDR2 SVGAGI (reference sequence). V lost 6 bases to trimming and J lost 3 bases, with 15 bases between them. DNA for the CDR3: TGTGCCAGCAGGAAGGTGAATGTAGTCTACGAGCAGTACTTC. Its protein is CASRKVNVVYEQYF.

As regards this clonotype: Germline and junction disagree at one end, which may indicate a read error. The chain carries TRBV10-3 and TRBJ1-2, with 8 bases identical to TRBD1. CDR3 length: 15 amino acids. Germline V gene lookup returns CDR1 ENHRY and CDR2 SYGVKD. The CDR3 loop is CAISENRGGGHGYTF. CDR3 coding DNA: TGTGCCATTAGTGAGAACAGGGGGGGAGGCCATGGCTACACCTTC.

CDR3 bases: TGTGCCAACAGTGCCGGGATGGTGGACTATAATGAGCAGTTCTTC. It translates to CANSAGMVDYNEQFF. The V gene is TRBV11-2, the J gene TRBJ2-1, with D possibly TRBD2 on 6 matching bases. Trimming removed 10 bases at V and 7 bases at J, with 23 bases between. This CDR3 spans 15 amino acids. CDR1 is SGHAT, CDR2 FQNNGV, per germline.